This TCR beta chain was identified during a study of early T cells in non-severe SARS-CoV-2 infection. Overall study: Sequencing of unsorted whole blood was done on bulk RNA, leaving chains unpaired. The study's findings and limits: Reliance on VDJdb matching favored anti-spike CD8 responses; private and CD4 specificities were missed.

Unique molecular identifiers were attached to individual cDNA molecules. TCRdb analysed the 5' RACE reads with MiXCR anew, one entry per CDR3 protein. The sample comprises around 48,000 distinct CDR3 sequences, under 15% of which are singletons, and about 10% rests with the top ten. This clonotype was recorded many times. The antigen is unknown. The germline CDR1 and CDR2 sequences are MNHEY and SMNVEV (reference sequence). There are 14 residues in the CDR3. V lost 5 bases and J 6 bases, leaving 15 bases between the germline ends. The chain recombines TRBV27 with TRBJ2-3, with a possible D match to TRBD2 (6 bases). The specimen was whole blood. This TCR derives from an adult who was a healthcare worker with PCR-confirmed SARS-CoV-2 infection or an uninfected control (not recorded which). The CDR3 loop reads CASSQLAVRDTQYF. DNA of the CDR3: TGTGCCAGCAGTCAACTAGCAGTGAGGGATACGCAGTATTTT.